Sequencing of this T cell receptor beta chain was carried out in a study of spatial heterogeneity in lung cancer. Time point described: blood at routine non-recurrence follow-up after resection. TCRdb passed the 5' RACE reads through MiXCR, listing each CDR3 protein once. The sample yields about 94,000 distinct CDR3 sequences, roughly a fifth seen once. The sequencing used PBMCs, collected at follow-up. The sequence came from a male donor with early-stage non-small cell lung cancer.

CDR3 region: CSARAGDGELFF. The CDR3 nucleotides read TGCAGTGCTAGAGCGGGTGACGGGGAGCTGTTTTTT. The chain carries TRBV20-1 and TRBJ2-2; D unresolved. This CDR3 region has 12 residues. V lost 1 base to trimming and J lost 7 bases, with 7 bases between them. CDR1 is DFQATT and CDR2 is SNEGSKA in the germline V gene (reference sequence).